This TCR beta chain was sequenced during a study of blood T cells in healthy people across ages. Study-level information: Per two T cells, template switching captured roughly one barcoded beta molecule. The study, taken as a whole, reports: More naive CD4+ cells and higher diversity marked long-lived donors relative to aged donors. With naive T cell percentage, TCR beta diversity showed a strong correlation.

The use of a sample-barcoded 5' primer and a J-beta primer mix characterized a second PCR of about 7 to 12 cycles. Every individual sample yielded 2.5 million or more paired-end reads (each containing CDR3). One entry per CDR3 protein, called by TCRdb with MiXCR from the 5' RACE reads. The sample lists roughly 500,000 distinct CDR3 sequences; about 25% were seen once. Comments on this clonotype: What it recognizes is unknown.

Trimming stripped 0 bases from V and 10 bases from J, with 16 bases between. The CDR3 contains 14 residues. In germline, CDR1 is SGHKS, CDR2 YYEKEE (reference sequence). Sequenced sample: blood. This chain connects TRBV5-5 to TRBJ2-5, with D perhaps TRBD2 (6 bases). The sequence derives from a woman in her 70s in good health. The CDR3, as DNA: TGTGCCAGCAGCTTGGCGTTCGGAGCGGGCGGCCAGTACTTC. It is translated as CASSLAFGAGGQYF.